This T cell receptor (beta chain) was observed in a study of graft-versus-host responses after intestinal transplantation. Sequenced by immunoSEQ multiplex PCR; TCRdb stores in-frame clones only, minus some. The profile shows some 120,000 clones, 90% of them singletons. A note on this clone: The antigen is not known.

Germline CDR1 and CDR2: SGHVS and FQNEAQ. Trimming stripped 5 bases from V and 0 bases from J, with 11 bases between. This CDR3 has 15 amino acids. The TCR originated in a human donor who received an intestinal transplant. This specimen was unstimulated CD4+ T cells sorted from spleen or lymph node cells, taken before intestinal transplant. The chain combines TRBV7-8 with TRBJ1-3; D unresolved. The CDR3 coding sequence is TGTGCCAGCAGCCCGATGGCCGTCTCTGGAAACACCATATATTTT. Its translation: CASSPMAVSGNTIYF.